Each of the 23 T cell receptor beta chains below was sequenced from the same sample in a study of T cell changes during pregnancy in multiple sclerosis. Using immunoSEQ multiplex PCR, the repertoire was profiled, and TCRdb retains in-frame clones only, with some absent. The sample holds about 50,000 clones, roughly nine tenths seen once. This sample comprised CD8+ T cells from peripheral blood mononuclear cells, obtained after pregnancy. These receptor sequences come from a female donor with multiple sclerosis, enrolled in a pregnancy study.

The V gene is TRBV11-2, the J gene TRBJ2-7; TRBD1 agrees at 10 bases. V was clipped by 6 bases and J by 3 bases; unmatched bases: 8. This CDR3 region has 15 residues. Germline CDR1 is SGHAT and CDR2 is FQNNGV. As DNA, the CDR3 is TGTGCCAGCAGTCACCAGGGACAGGGGATCTACGAGCAGTACTTC. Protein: CASSHQGQGIYEQYF.

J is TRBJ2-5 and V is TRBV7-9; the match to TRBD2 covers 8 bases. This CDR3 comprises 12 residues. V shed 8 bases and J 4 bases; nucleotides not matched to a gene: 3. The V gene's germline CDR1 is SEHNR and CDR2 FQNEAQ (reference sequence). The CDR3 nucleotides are TGTGCCAGCGGAAGCGGGGGAGAGACCCAGTACTTC. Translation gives CASGSGGETQYF.

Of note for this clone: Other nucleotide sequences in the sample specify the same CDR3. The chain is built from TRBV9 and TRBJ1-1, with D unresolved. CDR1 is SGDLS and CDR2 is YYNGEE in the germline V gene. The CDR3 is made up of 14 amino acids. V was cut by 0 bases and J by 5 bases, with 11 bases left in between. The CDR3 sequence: CASSVEGSGTEAFF. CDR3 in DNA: TGTGCCAGCAGCGTAGAGGGTAGCGGTACTGAAGCTTTCTTT.

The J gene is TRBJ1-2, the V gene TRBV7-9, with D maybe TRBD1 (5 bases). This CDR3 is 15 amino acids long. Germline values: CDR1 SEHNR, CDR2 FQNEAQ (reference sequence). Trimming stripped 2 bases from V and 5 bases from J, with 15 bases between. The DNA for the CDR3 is TGTGCCAGCAGCTTACAGGGTGAGATGAATTATGGCTACACCTTC. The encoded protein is CASSLQGEMNYGYTF.

CDR3 amino acids: CASSQEAGGYEQYF. In DNA form, the CDR3 reads TGCGCCAGCAGCCAAGAAGCGGGGGGCTACGAGCAGTACTTC. The chain recombines TRBV4-1 with TRBJ2-7; 9 bases agree with TRBD2. V was pared by 0 bases and J by 3 bases, with 0 bases of the junction left unmatched. The CDR3 runs 14 residues. Germline assignment: CDR1 MGHRA and CDR2 YSYEKL.

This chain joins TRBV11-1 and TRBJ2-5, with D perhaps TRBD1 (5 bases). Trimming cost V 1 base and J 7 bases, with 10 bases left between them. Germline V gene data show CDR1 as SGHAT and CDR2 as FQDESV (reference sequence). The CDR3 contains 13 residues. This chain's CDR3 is CASSLGGQLTQYF. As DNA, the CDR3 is TGTGCCAGCAGCTTAGGGGGCCAGTTGACCCAGTACTTC.

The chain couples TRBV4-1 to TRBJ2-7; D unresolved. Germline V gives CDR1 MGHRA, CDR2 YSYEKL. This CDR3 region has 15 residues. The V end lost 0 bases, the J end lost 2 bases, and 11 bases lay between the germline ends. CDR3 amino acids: CASSQDRGQPYEQYF. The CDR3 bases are TGCGCCAGCAGCCAAGATCGAGGCCAGCCCTACGAGCAGTACTTC.

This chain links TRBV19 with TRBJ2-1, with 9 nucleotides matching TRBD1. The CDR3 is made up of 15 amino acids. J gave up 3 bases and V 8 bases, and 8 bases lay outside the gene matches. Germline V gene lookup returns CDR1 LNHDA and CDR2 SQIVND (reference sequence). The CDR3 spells CASSGRDRVYNEQFF. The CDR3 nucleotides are TGTGCCAGTTCTGGGAGGGACAGGGTCTACAATGAGCAGTTCTTC.

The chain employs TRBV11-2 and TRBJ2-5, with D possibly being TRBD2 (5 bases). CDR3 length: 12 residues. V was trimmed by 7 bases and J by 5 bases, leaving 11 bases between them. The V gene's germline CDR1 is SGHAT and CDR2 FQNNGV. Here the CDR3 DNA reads TGTGCCAGCACCCCCCGCGGGGAGACCCAGTACTTC. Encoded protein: CASTPRGETQYF.

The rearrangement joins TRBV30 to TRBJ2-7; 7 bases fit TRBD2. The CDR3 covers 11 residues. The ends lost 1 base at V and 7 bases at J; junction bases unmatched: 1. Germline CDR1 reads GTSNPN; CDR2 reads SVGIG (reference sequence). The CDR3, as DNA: TGTGCCTGGAGTGGTAGCGGGGAGCAGTACTTC. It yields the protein CAWSGSGEQYF.

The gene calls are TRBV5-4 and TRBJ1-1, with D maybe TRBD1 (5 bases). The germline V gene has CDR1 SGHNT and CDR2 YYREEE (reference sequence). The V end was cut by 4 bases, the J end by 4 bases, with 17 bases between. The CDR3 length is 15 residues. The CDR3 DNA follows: TGTGCCAGCAGCGGGCTGGGTCCGGGGGTCACTGAAGCTTTCTTT. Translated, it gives CASSGLGPGVTEAFF.

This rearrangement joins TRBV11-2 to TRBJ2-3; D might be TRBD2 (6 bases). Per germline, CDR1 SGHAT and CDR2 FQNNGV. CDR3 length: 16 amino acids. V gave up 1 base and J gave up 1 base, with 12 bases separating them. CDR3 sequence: CASSLAPGGGTDTQYF. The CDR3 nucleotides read TGTGCCAGCAGCTTAGCTCCCGGAGGGGGCACAGATACGCAGTATTTT.

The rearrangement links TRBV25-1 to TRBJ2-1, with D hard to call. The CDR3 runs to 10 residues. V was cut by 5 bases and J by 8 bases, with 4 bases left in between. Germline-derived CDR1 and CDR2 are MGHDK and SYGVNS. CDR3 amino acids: CASSYDEQFF. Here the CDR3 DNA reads TGTGCCAGCAGTTATGATGAGCAGTTCTTC.

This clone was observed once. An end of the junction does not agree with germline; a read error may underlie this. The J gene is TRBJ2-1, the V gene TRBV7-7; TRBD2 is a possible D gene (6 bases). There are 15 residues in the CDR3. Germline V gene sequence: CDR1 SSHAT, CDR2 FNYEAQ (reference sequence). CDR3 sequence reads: CASSPGVAEYNEQFF. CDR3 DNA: TGTGCTAGCAGTCCCGGGGTAGCGGAATACAATGAGCAGTTCTTC.

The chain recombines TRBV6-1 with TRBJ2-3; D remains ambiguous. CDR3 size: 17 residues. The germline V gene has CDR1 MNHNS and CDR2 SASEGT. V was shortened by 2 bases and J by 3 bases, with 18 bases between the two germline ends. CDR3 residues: CASSEFPGASATDTQYF. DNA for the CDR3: TGTGCCAGCAGTGAATTTCCCGGAGCTAGTGCAACAGATACGCAGTATTTT.

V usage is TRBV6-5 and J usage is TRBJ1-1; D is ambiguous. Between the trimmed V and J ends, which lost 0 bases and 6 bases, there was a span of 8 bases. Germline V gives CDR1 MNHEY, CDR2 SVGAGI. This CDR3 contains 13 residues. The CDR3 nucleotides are TGTGCCAGCAGTTACTCGAGTCGCTCTGAAGCTTTCTTT. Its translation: CASSYSSRSEAFF.

The CDR3 coding sequence is TGTGCCAGCAGCCCAGCGGGGGGACAAGAGACCCAGTACTTC. Translation gives CASSPAGGQETQYF. The rearrangement joins TRBV9 to TRBJ2-5; 9 bases align to TRBD2. Trimming cost V 4 bases and J 2 bases; bases outside gene matches: 3. Germline values: CDR1 SGDLS, CDR2 YYNGEE. This CDR3 comprises 14 residues.

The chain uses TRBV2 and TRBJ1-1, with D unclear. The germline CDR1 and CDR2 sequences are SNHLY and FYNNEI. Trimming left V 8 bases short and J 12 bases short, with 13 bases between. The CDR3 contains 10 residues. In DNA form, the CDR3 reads TGTGCCAGCGCGGACTCTGGGCCTTTCTTT. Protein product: CASADSGPFF.

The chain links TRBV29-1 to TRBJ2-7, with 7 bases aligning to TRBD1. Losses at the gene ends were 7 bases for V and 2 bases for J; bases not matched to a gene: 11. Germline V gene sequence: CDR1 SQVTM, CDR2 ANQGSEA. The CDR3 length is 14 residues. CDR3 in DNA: TGCAGCGCCCTATTGGACAGGCAGACCTACGAGCAGTACTTC. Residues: CSALLDRQTYEQYF.

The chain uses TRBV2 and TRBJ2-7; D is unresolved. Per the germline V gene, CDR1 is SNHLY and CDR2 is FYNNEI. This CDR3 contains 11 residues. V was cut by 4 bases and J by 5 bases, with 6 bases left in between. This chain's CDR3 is CASSVSDEQYF. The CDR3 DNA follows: TGTGCCAGCAGTGTTTCCGACGAGCAGTACTTC.

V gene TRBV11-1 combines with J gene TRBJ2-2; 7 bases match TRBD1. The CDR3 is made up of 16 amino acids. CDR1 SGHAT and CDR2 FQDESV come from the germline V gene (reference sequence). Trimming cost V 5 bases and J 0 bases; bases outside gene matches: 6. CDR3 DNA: TGTGCCAGCAGCCTACACAGGGGATCGAACACCGGGGAGCTGTTTTTT. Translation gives CASSLHRGSNTGELFF. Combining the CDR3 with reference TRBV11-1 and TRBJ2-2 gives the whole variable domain EAEVAQSPRYKITEKSQAVAFWCDPISGHATLYWYRQILGQGPELLVQFQDESVVDDSQLPKDRFSAERLKGVDSTLKIQPAELGDSAMYLCASSLHRGSNTGELFFGEGSRLTVL.

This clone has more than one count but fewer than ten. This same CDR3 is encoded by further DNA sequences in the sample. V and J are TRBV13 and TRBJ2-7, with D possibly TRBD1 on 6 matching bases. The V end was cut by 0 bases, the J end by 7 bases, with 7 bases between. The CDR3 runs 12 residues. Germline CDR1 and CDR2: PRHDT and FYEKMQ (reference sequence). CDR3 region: CASSLGRGEQYF. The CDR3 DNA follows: TGTGCCAGCAGCTTAGGTAGGGGGGAGCAGTACTTC.

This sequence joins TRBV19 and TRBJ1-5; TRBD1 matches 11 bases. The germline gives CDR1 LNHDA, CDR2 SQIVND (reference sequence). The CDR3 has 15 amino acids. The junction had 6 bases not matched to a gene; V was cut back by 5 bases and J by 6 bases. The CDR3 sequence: CASSFPGTGGQPQHF. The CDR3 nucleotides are TGTGCCAGTAGTTTCCCCGGGACAGGGGGTCAGCCCCAGCATTTT.